The clone carrying this T cell receptor beta chain has more than one count but fewer than ten. Antigen specificity is unknown. The data derive from a study of beta chain features in type 1 diabetes. General study findings and limits: Over-representation of high TCR-expressing cells was a possible consequence of cDNA sequencing.

There are 20 residues in the CDR3. In germline, CDR1 is LGHNT, CDR2 FRNRAP. V was shortened by 1 base and J by 3 bases, with 25 bases between the two germline ends. Sorted CD4+ subsets: naive, central memory, regulatory, stem cell-like memory (CD45RO/CCR7/CD25/CD127/CD95/CD27 panel). As every portion of the isolated RNA was reverse transcribed, the sequencing read expressed TCRB transcripts. The data were produced by immunoSEQ multiplex PCR, yet TCRdb's version contains in-frame clones alone and is incomplete. The sample lists fewer than 250,000 clones; 13% to 15% were seen once. The clonotype comes from a woman between 40 and 55 years old in good health. Sequencing was done on a sample of naive CD4+ T cells from blood. The chain links TRBV12-5 to TRBJ2-1; D possibly corresponds to TRBD1 (5 bases). CDR3: CASGLGRPSQGEGFYNEQFF. The CDR3 DNA reads as TGTGCTAGTGGTTTGGGACGACCCTCCCAGGGTGAAGGGTTCTACAATGAGCAGTTCTTC.